Each of the 10 T cell receptor beta chains below was sequenced from the same sample in a study of cytomegalovirus exposure and HLA in healthy donors. Both 60 Vbeta primers and 13 Jbeta primers went into the PCR. Sequenced by immunoSEQ multiplex PCR; TCRdb stores in-frame clones only, minus some. The sample carries approximately 170,000 clones, around 68% recorded once. The sample comprised PBMCs. The receptors derive from a man aged 50 to 59 in good health and CMV-seronegative.

The CDR3 is CASSVGTSGGAQETQYF. The CDR3, as DNA: TGTGCCAGCAGCGTCGGGACTAGCGGGGGGGCGCAAGAGACCCAGTACTTC. The chain is built from TRBV11-2 and TRBJ2-5; 16 bases match TRBD2. This CDR3 is built from 17 residues. The germline V gene encodes CDR1 SGHAT and CDR2 FQNNGV. The J segment lost 2 bases and the V segment lost 5 bases, leaving 5 bases of the junction unmatched.

V usage is TRBV19 and J usage is TRBJ1-6, with 9 bases identical to TRBD1. V dropped 4 bases and J dropped 4; count of bases not matched to a gene: 11. Germline V lookup: CDR1 LNHDA, CDR2 SQIVND (reference sequence). The CDR3 has 18 residues. The CDR3: CASSTRTGENFYNSPLHF. CDR3 coding DNA: TGTGCCAGTAGTACCCGGACAGGGGAGAATTTTTATAATTCACCCCTCCACTTT.

V usage is TRBV6-5 and J usage is TRBJ2-7; 9 nucleotides match TRBD1. The CDR3 contains 15 residues. V shed 5 bases, J shed 2 bases, and the junction held 7 bases outside the gene matches. Germline V gene lookup returns CDR1 MNHEY and CDR2 SVGAGI. CDR3 protein: CASSRSGTGTYEQYF. In DNA, the CDR3 is TGTGCCAGCAGTCGCTCCGGGACAGGGACCTACGAGCAGTACTTC.

This clone was detected a few times. The V and J genes are TRBV6-1 and TRBJ1-5, with TRBD1 as a possible D gene (5 bases). The CDR3 contains 14 residues. V lost 3 bases and J lost 4, with 10 bases in between. Germline V gives CDR1 MNHNS, CDR2 SASEGT. CDR3 DNA sequence: TGTGCCAGCAGTGATCTGGGGGGAAATCAGCCCCAGCATTTT. This codes for CASSDLGGNQPQHF.

The chain uses TRBV6-1 and TRBJ2-3; D remains unclear. V was cut by 4 bases and J by 3 bases, with 17 bases left in between. In germline, CDR1 is MNHNS, CDR2 SASEGT. The length of the CDR3 is 16 residues. The chain's CDR3 is CASSGIAVGSTDTQYF. DNA for the CDR3: TGTGCCAGCAGTGGTATAGCTGTTGGGTCAACAGATACGCAGTATTTT.

The chain combines TRBV19 with TRBJ1-5, with 7 bases that match TRBD1. The CDR3 has 15 residues. The trim removed 3 bases at V and 7 bases at J, leaving 9 bases unmatched. The germline V gene encodes CDR1 LNHDA and CDR2 SQIVND (reference sequence). CDR3 region: CASSIDRAGQQPQHF. As DNA, the CDR3 is TGTGCCAGTAGTATTGACAGGGCAGGGCAACAGCCCCAGCATTTT.

This clone was observed once. CDR3 sequence reads: CASSRGGAEKLFF. DNA of the CDR3: TGTGCCAGCAGCAGAGGAGGGGCCGAAAAACTGTTTTTT. This chain uses TRBV11-2 with TRBJ1-4; D may be TRBD1 (5 bases). Germline CDR1 SGHAT, CDR2 FQNNGV. Trimming shortened V by 5 bases and J by 8 bases, and 12 bases separated the two germline ends. The length of the CDR3 is 13 residues.

The chain uses TRBV5-1 and TRBJ2-2, with D possibly being TRBD1 (5 bases). There are 17 residues in the CDR3. Trimming took 1 base from V and 3 from J, leaving 16 bases between them. The germline V gene has CDR1 SGHRS and CDR2 YFSETQ. CDR3: CASSLRTNRPDTGELFF. The CDR3 DNA follows: TGCGCCAGCAGCTTGAGGACAAACCGACCGGACACCGGGGAGCTGTTTTTT.

This clone has a handful of counts. Other DNA sequences of this sample code for an identical CDR3. V is TRBV4-1 and J is TRBJ1-1; 11 positions match TRBD1. CDR1 and CDR2 (germline): MGHRA, YSYEKL. Unmatched junction bases numbered 7, after V lost 0 bases and J lost 7 bases. This CDR3 has 16 residues. Written as DNA, the CDR3 is TGCGCCAGCAGCCAAGAGGACAGGGGGCGCCCCGGTGAAGCTTTCTTT. This sequence encodes CASSQEDRGRPGEAFF.

The chain has TRBV21-1 and TRBJ1-3; no DNA check was done on the table's D call, TRBD1. TRBV21-1 is reported as a pseudogene. The CDR3 totals 21 residues. The CDR3 nucleotides are TGTGCCAGCAGCTCAGGGGACAGGGGGCTTACTACAGCTTCCTCTGGAAACACCATATATTTT. Its protein product is CASSSGDRGLTTASSGNTIYF.